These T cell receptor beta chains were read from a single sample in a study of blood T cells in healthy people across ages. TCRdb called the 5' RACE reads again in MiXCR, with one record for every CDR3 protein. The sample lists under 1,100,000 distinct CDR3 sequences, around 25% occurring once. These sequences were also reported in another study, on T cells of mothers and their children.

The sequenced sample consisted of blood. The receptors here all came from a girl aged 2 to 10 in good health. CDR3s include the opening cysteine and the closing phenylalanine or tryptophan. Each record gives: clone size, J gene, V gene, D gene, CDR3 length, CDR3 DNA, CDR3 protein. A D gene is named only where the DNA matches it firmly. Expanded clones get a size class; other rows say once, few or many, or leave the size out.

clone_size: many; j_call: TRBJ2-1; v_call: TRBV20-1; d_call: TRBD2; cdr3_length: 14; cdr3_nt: TGCAGTGCTAGGACTAGCGGGGACTACAATGAGCAGTTCTTC; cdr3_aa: CSARTSGDYNEQFF
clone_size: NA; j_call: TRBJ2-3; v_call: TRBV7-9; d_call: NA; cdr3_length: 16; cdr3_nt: TGTGCCAGCAGCTCAGCCGGGACTCGAGACACAGATACGCAGTATTTT; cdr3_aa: CASSSAGTRDTDTQYF
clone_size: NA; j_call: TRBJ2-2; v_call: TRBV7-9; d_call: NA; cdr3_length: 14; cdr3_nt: TGTGCCAGCAGCTGGGGTCTAGCCTCTGGGGAGCTGTTTTTT; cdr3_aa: CASSWGLASGELFF
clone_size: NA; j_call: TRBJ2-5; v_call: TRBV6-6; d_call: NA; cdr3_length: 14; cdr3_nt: TGTGCCAGCAGTTACTCAGACCCTTTGGAGACCCAGTACTTC; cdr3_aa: CASSYSDPLETQYF
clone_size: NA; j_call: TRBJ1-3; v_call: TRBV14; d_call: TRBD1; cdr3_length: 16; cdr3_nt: TGTGCCCGGACAGGCCCCTCCGCAGGCTCTGGAAACACCATATATTTT; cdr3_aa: CARTGPSAGSGNTIYF
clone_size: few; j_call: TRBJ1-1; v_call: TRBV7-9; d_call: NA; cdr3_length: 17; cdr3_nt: TGTGCCAGCAGCCACGACCCAGCCCGAGGAACGAACACTGAAGCTTTCTTT; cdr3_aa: CASSHDPARGTNTEAFF
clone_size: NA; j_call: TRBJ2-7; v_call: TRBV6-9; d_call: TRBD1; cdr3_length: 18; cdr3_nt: TGTGCCAGCTCCCAACTACGAAAAAACCAGGACAGGGCAGGCGAGCAGTACTTC; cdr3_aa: CASSQLRKNQDRAGEQYF
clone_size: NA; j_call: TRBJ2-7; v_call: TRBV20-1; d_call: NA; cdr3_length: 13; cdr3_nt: TGCAGTGCTAGCACAGGAGGGTCGTACGAGCAGTACTTC; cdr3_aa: CSASTGGSYEQYF
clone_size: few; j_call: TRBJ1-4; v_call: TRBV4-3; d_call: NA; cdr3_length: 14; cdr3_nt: TGCGCCAGCAGCCTTGGCAGGGGAGAAGGAAAACTGTTTTTT; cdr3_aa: CASSLGRGEGKLFF
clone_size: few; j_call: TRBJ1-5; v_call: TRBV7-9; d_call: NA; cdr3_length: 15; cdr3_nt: TGTGCCAGCAGCGCAGACGGGGGATCAGGGGCGCCCCAGCATTTT; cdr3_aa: CASSADGGSGAPQHF
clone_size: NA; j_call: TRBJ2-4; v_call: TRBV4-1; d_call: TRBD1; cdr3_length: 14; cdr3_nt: TGCGCCAGCAGCCACCCTACAGGGGTTCCCATTCAGTACTTC; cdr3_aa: CASSHPTGVPIQYF
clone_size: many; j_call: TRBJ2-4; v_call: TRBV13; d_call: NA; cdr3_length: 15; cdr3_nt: TGTGCCAGCAGCTTCAGGCAGGGGACATACGGCATTCAGTACTTC; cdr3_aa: CASSFRQGTYGIQYF
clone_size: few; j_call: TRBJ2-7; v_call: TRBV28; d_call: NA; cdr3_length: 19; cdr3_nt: TGTGCCAGCAGTTTCATCGAACGTAGAGCGGCCAGAAACCACTACGAGCAGTACTTC; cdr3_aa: CASSFIERRAARNHYEQYF
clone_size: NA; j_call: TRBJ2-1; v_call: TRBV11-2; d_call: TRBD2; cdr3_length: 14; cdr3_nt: TGTGCCAGCAGCTTGGTTAGCGGGCCTAATGAGCAGTTCTTC; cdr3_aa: CASSLVSGPNEQFF
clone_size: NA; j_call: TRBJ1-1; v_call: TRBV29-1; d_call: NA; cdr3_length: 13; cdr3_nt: TGCAGCGTTGAAGTACAGGAGGGCACTGAAGCTTTCTTT; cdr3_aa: CSVEVQEGTEAFF
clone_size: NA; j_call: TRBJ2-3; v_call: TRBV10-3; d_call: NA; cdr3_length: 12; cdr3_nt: TGTGCCATCAGTGAGTCGTCAGATACGCAGTATTTT; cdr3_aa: CAISESSDTQYF
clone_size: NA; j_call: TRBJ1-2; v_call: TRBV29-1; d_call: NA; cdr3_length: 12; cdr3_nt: TGCAGCGTTGGTGGGGATAACTATGGCTACACCTTC; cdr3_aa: CSVGGDNYGYTF
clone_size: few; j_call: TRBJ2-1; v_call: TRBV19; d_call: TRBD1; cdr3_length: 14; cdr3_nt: TGTGCCAGTAGTATAGAGACAGGGCGGAGTGAGCAGTTCTTC; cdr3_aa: CASSIETGRSEQFF
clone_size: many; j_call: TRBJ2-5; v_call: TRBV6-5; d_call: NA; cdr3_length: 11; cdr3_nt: TGTGCCAGTACGCAGGGACGGGAGCAGTACTTC; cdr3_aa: CASTQGREQYF
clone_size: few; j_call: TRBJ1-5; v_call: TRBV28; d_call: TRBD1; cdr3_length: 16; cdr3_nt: TGTGCCAGCAGTTTGGGACAGGGCACTAGCAATCAGCCCCAGCATTTT; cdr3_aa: CASSLGQGTSNQPQHF
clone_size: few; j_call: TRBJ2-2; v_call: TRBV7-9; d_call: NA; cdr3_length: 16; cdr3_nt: TGTGCCAGCAGCTTAGTTGGCAGGTTGAACACCGGGGAGCTGTTTTTT; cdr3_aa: CASSLVGRLNTGELFF
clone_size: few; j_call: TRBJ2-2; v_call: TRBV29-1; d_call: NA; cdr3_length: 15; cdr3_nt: TGCAGCGTGGCCCGGGCGGACCAGAACACCGGGGAGCTGTTTTTT; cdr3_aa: CSVARADQNTGELFF
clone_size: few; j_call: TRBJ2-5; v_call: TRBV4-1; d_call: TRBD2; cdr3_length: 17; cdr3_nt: TGCGCCAGCAGCCAAGTCGGCCTTGGGCGGGAGAAAAAGACCCAGTACTTC; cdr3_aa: CASSQVGLGREKKTQYF
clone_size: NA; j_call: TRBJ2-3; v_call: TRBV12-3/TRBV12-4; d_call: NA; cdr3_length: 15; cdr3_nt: TGTGCCAGCAGTTTAGCGCGAGGGAGTGCAGATACGCAGTATTTT; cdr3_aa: CASSLARGSADTQYF
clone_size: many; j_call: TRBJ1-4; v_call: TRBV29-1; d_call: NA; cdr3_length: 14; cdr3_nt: TGCAGCGTTGAACACCCCGAAGAAGGTGAAAAACTGTTTTTT; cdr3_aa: CSVEHPEEGEKLFF
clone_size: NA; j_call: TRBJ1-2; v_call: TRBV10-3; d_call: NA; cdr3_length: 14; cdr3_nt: TGTGCCATCAGTGGGGACGGGACGGGTTATGGCTACACCTTC; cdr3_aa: CAISGDGTGYGYTF
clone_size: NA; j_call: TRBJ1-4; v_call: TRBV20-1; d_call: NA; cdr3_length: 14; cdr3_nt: TGCAGTGCTAGTCGAGGGCAGGGTAATGAAAAACTGTTTTTT; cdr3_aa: CSASRGQGNEKLFF
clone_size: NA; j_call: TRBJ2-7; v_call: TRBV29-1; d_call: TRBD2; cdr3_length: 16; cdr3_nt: TGCAGCGTCGCGGGCCACCTAGCGGGGACCACCTACGAGCAGTACTTC; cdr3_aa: CSVAGHLAGTTYEQYF
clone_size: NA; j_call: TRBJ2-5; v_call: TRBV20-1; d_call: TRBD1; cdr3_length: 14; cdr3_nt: TGCAGTGCTACGGACAGGGAGGTCGAGGAGACCCAGTACTTC; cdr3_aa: CSATDREVEETQYF
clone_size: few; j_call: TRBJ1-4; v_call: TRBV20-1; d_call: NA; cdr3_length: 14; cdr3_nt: TGCAGTGCTAGAGATTCACAGGGCGGTGAAAAACTGTTTTTT; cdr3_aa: CSARDSQGGEKLFF
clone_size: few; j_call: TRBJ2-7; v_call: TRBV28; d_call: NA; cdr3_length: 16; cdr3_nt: TGTGCCAGCAGTTTTGCGACCACATCTAGGTGGGACGAGCAGTACTTC; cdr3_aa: CASSFATTSRWDEQYF
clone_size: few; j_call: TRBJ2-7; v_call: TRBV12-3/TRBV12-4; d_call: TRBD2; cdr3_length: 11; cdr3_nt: TGTGCCAGCAGTGGACTAGACGAGCAGTACTTC; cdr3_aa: CASSGLDEQYF
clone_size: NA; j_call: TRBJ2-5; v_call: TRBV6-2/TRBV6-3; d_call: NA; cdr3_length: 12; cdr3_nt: TGTGCCAGCGGAGGATCTAAAGAGACCCAGTACTTC; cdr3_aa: CASGGSKETQYF
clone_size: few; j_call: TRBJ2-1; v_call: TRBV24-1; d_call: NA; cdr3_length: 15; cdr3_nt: TGTGCCACCAGTGATACGTCCGACAATTACAATGAGCAGTTCTTC; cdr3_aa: CATSDTSDNYNEQFF
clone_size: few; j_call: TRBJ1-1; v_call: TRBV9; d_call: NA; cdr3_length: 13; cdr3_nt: TGTGCCAGCAGCCCCGTCCCCTACACTGAAGCTTTCTTT; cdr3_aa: CASSPVPYTEAFF
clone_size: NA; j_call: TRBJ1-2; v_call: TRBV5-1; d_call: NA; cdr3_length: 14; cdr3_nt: TGCGCCAGCAGCTTAGACACTGATGCCGATGGCTACACCTTC; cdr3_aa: CASSLDTDADGYTF
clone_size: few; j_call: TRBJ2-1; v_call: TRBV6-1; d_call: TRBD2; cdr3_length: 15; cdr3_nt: TGTGCCAGCAGTGAAGCTAGCGGGGGGGCCAATGAGCAGTTCTTC; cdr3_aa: CASSEASGGANEQFF
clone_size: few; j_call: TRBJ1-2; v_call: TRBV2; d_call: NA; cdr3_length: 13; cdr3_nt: TGTGCCGTAGTAGGGAGACCCAACTATGGCTACACCTTC; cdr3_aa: CAVVGRPNYGYTF
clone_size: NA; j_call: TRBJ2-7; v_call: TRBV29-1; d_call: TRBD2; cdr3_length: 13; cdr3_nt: TGCAGCGTCGGGGGGACTAACACCTACGAGCAGTACTTC; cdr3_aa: CSVGGTNTYEQYF
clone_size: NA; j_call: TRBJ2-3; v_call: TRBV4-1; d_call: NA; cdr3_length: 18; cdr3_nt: TGCGCCAGCAGCCTTAGGGAGTATGGGGGAGTGAGCACAGATACGCAGTATTTT; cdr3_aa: CASSLREYGGVSTDTQYF
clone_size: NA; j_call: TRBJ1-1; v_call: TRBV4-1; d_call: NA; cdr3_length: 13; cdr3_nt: TGCGCCAGCAGGGCCGGTGGCAGCACTGAAGCTTTCTTT; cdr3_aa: CASRAGGSTEAFF
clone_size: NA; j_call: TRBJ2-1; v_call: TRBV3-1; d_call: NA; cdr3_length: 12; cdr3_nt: TGTGCCAGCGGGGGTGGGGGCAGTGAGCAGTTCTTC; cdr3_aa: CASGGGGSEQFF
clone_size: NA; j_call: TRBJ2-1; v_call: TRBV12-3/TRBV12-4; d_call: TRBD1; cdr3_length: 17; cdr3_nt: TGTGCCAGCAGTTTAGAGCCTTTGGGACAGGGGTCTAATGAGCAGTTCTTC; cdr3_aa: CASSLEPLGQGSNEQFF
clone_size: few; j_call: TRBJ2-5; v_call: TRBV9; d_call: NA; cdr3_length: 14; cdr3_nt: TGTGCCAGCAGCGTAGATGTCAGTGAAGAGACCCAGTACTTC; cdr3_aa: CASSVDVSEETQYF
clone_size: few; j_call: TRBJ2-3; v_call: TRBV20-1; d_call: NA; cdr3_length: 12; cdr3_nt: TGCAGTGCTAGAGATATAGTGGATACGCAGTATTTT; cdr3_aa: CSARDIVDTQYF
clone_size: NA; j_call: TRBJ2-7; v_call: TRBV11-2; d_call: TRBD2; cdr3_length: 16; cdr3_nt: TGTGCCAGCAACGAAGGAACTAGCGGGAGGGCCGGCGAGCAGTACTTC; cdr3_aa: CASNEGTSGRAGEQYF
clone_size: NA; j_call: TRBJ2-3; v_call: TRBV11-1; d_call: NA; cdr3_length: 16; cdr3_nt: TGTGCCAGCAGCTTATTGAGAGGCAGCTTCACAGATACGCAGTATTTT; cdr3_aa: CASSLLRGSFTDTQYF
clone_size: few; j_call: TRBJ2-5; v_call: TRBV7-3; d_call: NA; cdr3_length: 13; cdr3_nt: TGTGCCAGCAGATCGTCAGGGGGGGAGACCCAGTACTTC; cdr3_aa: CASRSSGGETQYF
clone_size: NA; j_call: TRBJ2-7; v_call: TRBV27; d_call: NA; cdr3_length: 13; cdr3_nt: TGTGCCAGCAGTTTATCAAAAACCTACGAGCAGTACTTC; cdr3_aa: CASSLSKTYEQYF
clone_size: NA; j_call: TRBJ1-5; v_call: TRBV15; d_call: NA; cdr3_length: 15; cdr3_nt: TGTGCCACCAGCAGAGATCCAGAGCCCTATCAGCCCCAGCATTTT; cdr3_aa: CATSRDPEPYQPQHF
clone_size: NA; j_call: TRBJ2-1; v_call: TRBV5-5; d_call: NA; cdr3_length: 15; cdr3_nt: TGTGCCAGCAGCTTGCCGGACGGTGCGCGAGTCGAGCAGTTCTTC; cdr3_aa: CASSLPDGARVEQFF
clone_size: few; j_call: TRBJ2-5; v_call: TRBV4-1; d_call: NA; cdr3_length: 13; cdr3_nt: TGCGCCAGCAGCCAACGTCCTTTAGGAGGCCAGTACTTC; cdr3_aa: CASSQRPLGGQYF
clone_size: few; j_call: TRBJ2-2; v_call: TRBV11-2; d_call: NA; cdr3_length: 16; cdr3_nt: TGTGCCAGCACCACTCCGATCGGGGGTCTGACCGGGGAGCTGTTTTTT; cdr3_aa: CASTTPIGGLTGELFF
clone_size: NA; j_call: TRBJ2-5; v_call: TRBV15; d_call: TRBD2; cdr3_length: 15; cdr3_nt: TGTGCCACCAGCAGAGGAGGGACTAGCGAGTACGAGCAGTGCTTC; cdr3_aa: CATSRGGTSEYEQCF
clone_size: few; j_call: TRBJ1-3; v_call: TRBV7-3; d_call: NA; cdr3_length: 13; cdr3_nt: TGTGCCAGCAGCTTTAGGCAGGGAAACACCATATATTTT; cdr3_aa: CASSFRQGNTIYF
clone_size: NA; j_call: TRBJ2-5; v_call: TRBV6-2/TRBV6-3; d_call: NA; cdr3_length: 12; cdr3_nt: TGTGCCAGCAGTTCCTGGTCCGAGACCCAGTACTTC; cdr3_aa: CASSSWSETQYF